This T cell receptor (beta chain) was retrieved from a study of cytomegalovirus exposure and HLA in healthy donors. PCR amplification relied on 60 Vbeta primers (plus 13 Jbeta primers). In the authors' workflow: Unique TCR beta chains totaled some 78 million in a later count, with around 10 million of them shared. Repertoires were generated with immunoSEQ multiplex PCR, while TCRdb's copy carries only in-frame clones and drops some. V and J calls and clone size are given by that table; D and trimming were obtained from the DNA. The top ten clones hold roughly 11% of a sample with about 78,000 clones, around 70% of them seen once. The CDR3 is 15 residues long. Trimming took off 10 bases at V and 10 bases at J, with 28 bases between the two ends. The germline CDR1 and CDR2 sequences are SNHLY and FYNNEI.

The chain joins TRBV2 to TRBJ1-2; D possibly corresponds to TRBD1 (6 bases). Sequenced material: PBMCs. This sequence was found in a woman aged 35 to 49 in good health and CMV-seropositive. The CDR3 region has the DNA TGTGCCACACATCCGGGACAAGGGGACCACGGGGACTACACCTTC. Translation gives CATHPGQGDHGDYTF.